This T cell receptor (beta chain) is from a study of cytomegalovirus exposure and HLA in healthy donors. General study findings and limits: In a later analysis, most CMV-associated TCR beta chains appeared HLA-restricted.

Primers: 60 Vbeta forward and 13 Jbeta reverse. Only in-frame clones appear in the TCRdb table, and some are missing; sequencing was by immunoSEQ multiplex PCR. Among approximately 150,000 clones listed, approximately 80% were seen once. The CDR3 runs to 16 residues. Germline V CDR1 and CDR2: SGHVS, FNYEAQ. The trim removed 5 bases at V and 0 bases at J, leaving 5 bases unmatched. In the case of this clone: Its antigen is not known.

The source material was PBMCs. The rearrangement links TRBV7-6 to TRBJ2-2; 8 bases fit TRBD2. The source is a man aged 40-55 years in good health and CMV-seronegative. This CDR3 is CASSLQGLANTGELFF. The CDR3 DNA follows: TGTGCCAGCAGCCTCCAGGGACTAGCGAACACCGGGGAGCTGTTTTTT.